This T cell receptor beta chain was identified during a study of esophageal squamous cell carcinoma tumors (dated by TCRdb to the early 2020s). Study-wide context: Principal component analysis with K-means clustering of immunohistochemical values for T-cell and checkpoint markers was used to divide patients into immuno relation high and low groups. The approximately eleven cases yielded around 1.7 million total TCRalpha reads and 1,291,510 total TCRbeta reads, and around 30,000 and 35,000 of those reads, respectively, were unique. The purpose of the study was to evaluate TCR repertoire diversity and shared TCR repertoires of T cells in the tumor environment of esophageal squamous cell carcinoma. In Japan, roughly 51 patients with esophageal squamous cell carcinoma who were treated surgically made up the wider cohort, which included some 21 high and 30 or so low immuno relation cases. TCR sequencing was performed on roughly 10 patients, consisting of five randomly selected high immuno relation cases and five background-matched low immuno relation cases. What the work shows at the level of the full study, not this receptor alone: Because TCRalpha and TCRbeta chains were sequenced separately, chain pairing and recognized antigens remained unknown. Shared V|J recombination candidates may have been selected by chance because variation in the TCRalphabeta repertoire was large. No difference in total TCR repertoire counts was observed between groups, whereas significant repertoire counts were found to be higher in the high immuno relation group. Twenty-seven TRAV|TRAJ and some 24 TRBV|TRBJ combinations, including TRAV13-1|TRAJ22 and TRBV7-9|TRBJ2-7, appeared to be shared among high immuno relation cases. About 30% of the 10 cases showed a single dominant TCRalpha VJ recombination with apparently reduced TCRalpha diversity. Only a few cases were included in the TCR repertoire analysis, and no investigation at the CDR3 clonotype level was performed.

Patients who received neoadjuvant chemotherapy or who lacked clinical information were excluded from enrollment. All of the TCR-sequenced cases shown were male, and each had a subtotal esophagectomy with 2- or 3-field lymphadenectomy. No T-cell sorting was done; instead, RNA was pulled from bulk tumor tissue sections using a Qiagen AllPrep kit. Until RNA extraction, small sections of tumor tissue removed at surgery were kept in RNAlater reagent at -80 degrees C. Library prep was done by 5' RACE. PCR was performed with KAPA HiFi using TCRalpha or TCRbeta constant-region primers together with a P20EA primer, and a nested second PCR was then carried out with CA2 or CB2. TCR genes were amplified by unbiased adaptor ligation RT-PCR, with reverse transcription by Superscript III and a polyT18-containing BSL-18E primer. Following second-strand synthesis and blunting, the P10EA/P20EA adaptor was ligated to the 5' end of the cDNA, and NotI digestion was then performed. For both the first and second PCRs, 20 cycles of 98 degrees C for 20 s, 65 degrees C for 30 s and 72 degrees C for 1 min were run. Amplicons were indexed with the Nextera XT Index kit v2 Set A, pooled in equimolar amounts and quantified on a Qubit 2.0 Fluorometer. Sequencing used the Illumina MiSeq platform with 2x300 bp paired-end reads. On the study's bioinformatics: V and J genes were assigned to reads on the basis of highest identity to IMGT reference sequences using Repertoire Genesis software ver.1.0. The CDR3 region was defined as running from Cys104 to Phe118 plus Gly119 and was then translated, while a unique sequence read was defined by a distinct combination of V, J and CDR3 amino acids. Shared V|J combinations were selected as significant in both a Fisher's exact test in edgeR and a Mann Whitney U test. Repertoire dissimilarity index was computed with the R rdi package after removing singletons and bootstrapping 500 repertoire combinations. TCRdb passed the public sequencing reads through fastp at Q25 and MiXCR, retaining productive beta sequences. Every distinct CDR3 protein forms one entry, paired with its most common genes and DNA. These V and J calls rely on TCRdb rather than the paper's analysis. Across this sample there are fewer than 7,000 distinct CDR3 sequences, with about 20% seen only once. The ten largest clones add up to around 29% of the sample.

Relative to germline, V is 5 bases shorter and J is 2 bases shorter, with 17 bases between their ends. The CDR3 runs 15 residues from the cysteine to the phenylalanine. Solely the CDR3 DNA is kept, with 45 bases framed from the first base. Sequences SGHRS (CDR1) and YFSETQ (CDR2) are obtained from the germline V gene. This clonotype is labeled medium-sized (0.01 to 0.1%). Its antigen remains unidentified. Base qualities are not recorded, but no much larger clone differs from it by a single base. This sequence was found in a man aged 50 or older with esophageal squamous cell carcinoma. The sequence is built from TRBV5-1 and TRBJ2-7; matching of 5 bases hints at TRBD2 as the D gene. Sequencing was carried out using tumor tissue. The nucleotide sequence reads TGCGCCAGCAGTTCCCGTGGAGGAATGGCCTACGAGCAGTACTTC. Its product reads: CASSSRGGMAYEQYF.